Listed below are T cell receptor beta chains from one sample, sequenced in a study of blood T cell repertoires in COVID-19. TCRdb's copy holds only in-frame clones and misses some; the assay was immunoSEQ multiplex PCR. The sample consists of just over 250,000 clones, 87% of them appearing once. Sequencing input: peripheral blood. The receptors were gathered from a woman between 50 and 59 years old with acute or convalescent COVID-19. CDR3s include the opening cysteine and the closing phenylalanine or tryptophan. Each record gives: V gene, CDR3 protein.

TRBV18 | CASSSRMKGEAFF
TRBV12-2 | CASRDRFNIQYF
TRBV6-4 | CASRTGTSAQETQYF
TRBV9 | CASSIMGQGGETQYF
TRBV24-1 | CATSDFGRGYGYTF
TRBV19 | CASSIIAGKQYF
TRBV9 | CASSPRPGVINTGELFF
TRBV24-1 | CATSREGIGNEQFF
TRBV30 | CAWSWEGRSDTQYF
TRBV4-2 | CASKEGDKPLQPQHF
TRBV28 | CASSLGQGRGYGYTF
TRBV7-9 | CASSLIYTDTQYF
TRBV7-9 | CASSLVGAYGYTF
TRBV5-8 | CASSLDRVEEETQYF
TRBV4-2 | CASSQKEGTQYF